This TCR beta chain is from a study of shared clonotypes between healthy human individuals. As concerns this clone: As yet, its antigen is unknown.

The CDR3 is 13 amino acids. Germline V gene data show CDR1 as ENHRY and CDR2 as SYGVKD. Trimming took 6 bases from V and 5 from J, leaving 13 bases between them. The repertoire was sequenced with immunoSEQ multiplex PCR; TCRdb's copy has only in-frame clones and lacks some. Altogether about 2.4 million clones are present, roughly 93% being singletons, with the ten largest covering about 0.39%. Study-level results: Memory subsets generally showed lower estimated richness than naive subsets.

The sequence was obtained from a man aged 18 to 29 in good health. Some clones in this sample may be carry-over from other donors' samples. V is TRBV10-3 and J is TRBJ2-5, with D possibly being TRBD1 (6 bases). Sequenced: naive CD4+ T cells from PBMCs. Subset of the sample: CD45RA+ positively selected. The CDR3 loop is CAIRTQGAETQYF. Written as DNA, the CDR3 is TGTGCCATCAGGACACAGGGTGCGGAGACCCAGTACTTC.